This TCR beta chain was sequenced during a study of shared clonotypes between healthy human individuals. Turning to the study itself: Donors consisted of two women and a few men between 18 and 49. Study-level results: The study's rarefaction showed incomplete sorted-subset sequencing despite large depth.

At a deep level, the assay was run. Investigators spread the genomic DNA of each subset evenly over several immunoSEQ plates. Measured with immunoSEQ multiplex PCR; TCRdb has only the in-frame clones, and not every one. The repertoire consists of some 1.5 million clones, with approximately 96% occurring once and the leading ten covering 1% to 1.5%. Germline CDR1 SGDLS, CDR2 YYNGEE. The V and J ends lost 0 bases and 2 bases respectively, with 11 bases between them. The CDR3 runs 15 residues. About this clone: No antigen is known for it.

This rearrangement joins TRBV9 to TRBJ1-2; D is unclear. The TCR sequence derives from a man younger than 40 in good health. The material sequenced was naive CD4+ T cells sorted from blood. As for subset: CD45RA+ positively selected. The CDR3 sequence is CASSVGGRVNYGYTF. The CDR3 DNA reads TGTGCCAGCAGCGTAGGAGGAAGGGTGAACTATGGCTACACCTTC.